These T cell receptor beta chains were read from a single sample in a study of blood T cell repertoires in COVID-19. TCRdb's copy holds only in-frame clones and misses some; the assay was immunoSEQ multiplex PCR. Of 250,000 to 300,000 clones listed, approximately 91% are singletons. Sequencing was performed on peripheral blood. These TCRs come from a woman in her 30s with COVID-19, enrolled during active disease. CDR3s leave out the opening cysteine and the closing phenylalanine or tryptophan.

cdr3_aa	v_call	j_call	cdr3_length
ASSSQGEGWTQH	TRBV6-1	TRBJ1-5	12
ASSYSISSLNTGELF	TRBV6-2/TRBV6-3	TRBJ2-2	15
ASRRREVADTQY	TRBV6-5	TRBJ2-3	12
ASSQMGREGTGELF	TRBV4-1	TRBJ2-2	14
ASSEGLYEQY	TRBV2	TRBJ2-7	10
ASSLRQGALRDAGEQY	TRBV5-6	TRBJ2-7	16
AIGTSGRDEQF	TRBV10-3	TRBJ2-1	11
ASSFRGSTDTQY	TRBV11-2	TRBJ2-3	12
ASSLVGARNTEAF	TRBV5-1	TRBJ1-1	13
AWHSSTNEQF	TRBV30	TRBJ2-1	10
SVGGDRAKTEAF	TRBV29-1	TRBJ1-1	12
ASLRQGVGNTEAF	TRBV18	TRBJ1-1	13
ASSLGSGLLSYEQY	TRBV5-1	TRBJ2-7	14
ASSLRGATTEAF	TRBV5-4	TRBJ1-1	12
ASSLTGEKLF	TRBV7-9	TRBJ1-4	10
ASSLRAGGNQPQH	TRBV5-1	TRBJ1-5	13
ASSSRTSGITGELF	TRBV7-3	TRBJ2-2	14
ATSSPTGRSGANVLT	TRBV15	TRBJ2-6	15
ASSRGGGAEAF	TRBV19	TRBJ1-1	11
ASTSRQGGQPQH	TRBV19	TRBJ1-5	12
ASSQTTGPNQPQH	TRBV4-3	TRBJ1-5	13
ASSLAGTSGFNEQF	TRBV7-2	TRBJ2-1	14
ASTSGGGSNQPQH	TRBV6-6	TRBJ1-5	13
ASSSDRRNYGYT	TRBV7-9	TRBJ1-2	12
ASTLPGQSGYT	TRBV19	TRBJ1-2	11
ASSLGEQVPGGYT	TRBV7-8	TRBJ1-2	13
ASMESSANNEQF	TRBV19	TRBJ2-1	12
ASLTAAGGSEETQY	TRBV7-9	TRBJ2-5	14
ASSQLQGNYGYT	TRBV3-1/TRBV3-2	TRBJ1-2	12
ASRRTSGILIEQF	TRBV6-5	TRBJ2-1	13
ASSLIGTGAREQY	TRBV28	TRBJ2-7	13
ASSLGQLSEKLF	TRBV19	TRBJ1-4	12
ASSEGSGYGPQPQH	TRBV25-1	TRBJ1-5	14
ASSLGAARGTQY	TRBV5-4	TRBJ2-5	12
ASSLVGQGPETQY	TRBV13	TRBJ2-5	13
ASSEWAGGPYNEQF	TRBV2	TRBJ2-1	14
ASSRTENNQPQH	TRBV19	TRBJ1-5	12
ASSDVRSGRYEQF	TRBV2	TRBJ2-1	13
ASSRPRGASYEQY	TRBV6-2/TRBV6-3	TRBJ2-7	13
SASLAGLAWGEQF	TRBV20-1	TRBJ2-1	13
SASDGGGYT	TRBV29-1	TRBJ1-2	9
ASSLSYREGGYT	TRBV11-2	TRBJ1-2	12
ASSIPNGETQY	TRBV12-3/TRBV12-4	TRBJ2-5	11
ASSPGGGSGTDTQY	TRBV6-4	TRBJ2-3	14
ASSLAGVGGVAEAF	TRBV7-6	TRBJ1-1	14
ASSARQVQFNQPQH	TRBV2	TRBJ1-5	14